This TCR beta chain is drawn from a study of cytomegalovirus exposure and HLA in healthy donors (dated 2017 in TCRdb). With regard to the full study: According to a later analysis, the roughly 120 validation repertoires were produced on the same platform as the approximately 610 repertoires of the first cohort. The study was designed to test whether signatures of past pathogen exposure could be identified by cataloging public T cell receptors. Along with the approximately 670-subject first cohort, a separate validation cohort of 120 different subjects was used. The study combined high-throughput TCR immunosequencing, statistical association of individual TCRs with disease status, and machine learning to predict cytomegalovirus infection status. Beyond this particular receptor, the publication reports: A later analysis found that TCRs clustered in the first cohort also tended to co-occur in the 120 validation repertoires, with approximately 94% of cluster scores above 0. Most TCR sequences were seen in very few donors, while some public TCRs were found in many individuals. A few of the identified cytomegalovirus-associated TCR beta chains were confirmed in vitro to be specific for cytomegalovirus antigens. It was suggested by the authors that the approach could potentially be generalized to other disease states and immunological phenotypes. In the study, around 150 TCR beta chains were listed as associated with cytomegalovirus. The classifier was reported to diagnose cytomegalovirus status with high specificity and sensitivity in both the original and validation cohorts. The validation cohort had no HLA typing available for a later analysis, so co-occurrence within that cohort was assessed over all 110 or so repertoires.

The method was the immunoSEQ multiplex PCR assay. The published analysis was carried out like this. A statistical classification framework was built to diagnose cytomegalovirus status from the catalog of TCR beta chain sequences. Entries here come from immuneACCESS through TCRdb and include only in-frame sequences with V and J called. Some clones fail to appear in such tables; in the studies checked, an unresolved V gene covers under half of the shortfall, and the cause of the remainder is unknown. V and J calls and clone size follow that table, whereas D and trimming were derived from the DNA. The sample records under 100,000 clones, more than 70% of which are singletons. The top ten constitute 9.5% to 13% of the sample. Separate from the approximately 700-subject first cohort, the validation cohort of 90 to 150 subjects was the group to which the donors belonged. V lost 4 bases and J lost 8 bases, and the count of bases not matched to a germline gene is 6. Including the terminal cysteine and phenylalanine, the CDR3 comprises 13 residues. The read is trimmed to its CDR3 DNA, 39 bases read in frame from base 1. In the germline V gene, CDR1 corresponds to SGHRS and CDR2 to YFSETQ.

On this clone itself: It has no known antigen specificity. No much larger clone exists at a distance of one base, and base qualities are not known.

Material for sequencing was PBMCs. The receptor was isolated from a woman under 30 in good health and CMV-seropositive. This chain joins TRBV5-1 to TRBJ1-3, with 7 central nucleotides matching TRBD1. The nucleotide sequence is given as TGCGCCAGCAGCGAGACAGGGAGAGACACCATATATTTT. The resulting protein is CASSETGRDTIYF. When the CDR3 is completed using the reference TRBV5-1 and TRBJ1-3 genes on either side, the full variable domain is KAGVTQTPRYLIKTRGQQVTLSCSPISGHRSVSWYQQTPGQGLQFLFEYFSETQRNKGNFPGRFSGRQFSNSRSEMNVSTLELGDSALYLCASSETGRDTIYFGEGSWLTVV.